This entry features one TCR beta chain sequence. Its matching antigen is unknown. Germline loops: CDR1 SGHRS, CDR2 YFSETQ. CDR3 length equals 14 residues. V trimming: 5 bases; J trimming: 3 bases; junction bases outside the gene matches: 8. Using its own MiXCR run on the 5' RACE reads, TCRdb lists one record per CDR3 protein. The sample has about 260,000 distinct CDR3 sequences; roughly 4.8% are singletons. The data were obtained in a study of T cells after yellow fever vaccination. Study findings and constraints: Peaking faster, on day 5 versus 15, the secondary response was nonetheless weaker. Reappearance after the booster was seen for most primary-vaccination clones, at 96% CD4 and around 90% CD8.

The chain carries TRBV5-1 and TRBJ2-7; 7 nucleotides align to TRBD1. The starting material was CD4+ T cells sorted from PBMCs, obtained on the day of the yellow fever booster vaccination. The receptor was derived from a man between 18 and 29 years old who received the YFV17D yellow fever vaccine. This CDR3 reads CASSQTGLSYEQYF. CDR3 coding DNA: TGCGCCAGCAGTCAGACAGGGCTGAGCTACGAGCAGTACTTC.